This note documents a single T cell receptor (beta chain) sequence. No antigen is known for it. The identical CDR3 is also encoded by other nucleotide sequences in the sample. The data originate from a study of CD8+ T cells in alopecia areata. About the study: Treatment of the treated patients consisted of oral tofacitinib, 5 to 10 mg twice daily. The protocol delivered tofacitinib for 6 to 18 months, then withdrew it for 6 months.

The study's findings and limits: An increase in clonality over normal scalp was evident in lesional scalp, especially alopecia totalis/universalis.

In each case, RNA was isolated and then reverse transcribed into cDNA as the sequencing template. Using immunoSEQ multiplex PCR, the repertoire was profiled, and TCRdb retains in-frame clones only, with some absent. The table lists 180,000 or so clones, 67% of them singletons. Lesional scalp punch biopsies and peripheral blood were collected from alopecia areata patients. Sequenced material: CD8+ T cells sorted from blood, taken at week 0. This clonotype originated in a human donor with alopecia areata.

CDR3 sequence reads: CASSYGGNEQFF. CDR3 bases: TGTGCCAGCAGTTACGGCGGGAATGAGCAGTTCTTC. The V gene is TRBV6-5, the J gene TRBJ2-1, with TRBD2 as a possible D gene (5 bases). The CDR3 runs 12 residues. Deletions cut 2 bases from V and 7 bases from J, with 6 bases between. Germline values: CDR1 MNHEY, CDR2 SVGAGI.